A selection of T cell receptor beta chains follows, all from one sample in a study of neurological immune-mediated disorders. TCRdb processed the 5' RACE reads anew with MiXCR; each CDR3 protein has one entry. The table lists around 67,000 distinct CDR3 sequences, roughly 5% of them singletons. Sequencing was performed on PBMCs. These receptors originate from a man aged 18 to 35 with multiple sclerosis. Each CDR3 is given with its conserved first and last residue.

V gene: TRBV5-1
J gene: TRBJ1-1
CDR3 protein: CASSLAGTVGAFF

V gene: TRBV5-6
J gene: TRBJ2-7
CDR3 protein: CASSLAGGGYYEQYF

V gene: TRBV7-9
J gene: TRBJ2-7
CDR3 protein: CASSPPVGRDSYEQYF

V gene: TRBV29-1
J gene: TRBJ1-2
CDR3 protein: CSVGGEINYGYTF

V gene: TRBV5-1
J gene: TRBJ1-1
CDR3 protein: CASNPGGPTEAFF

V gene: TRBV5-1
J gene: TRBJ2-7
CDR3 protein: CASSFGTSGGDEQYF

V gene: TRBV7-2
J gene: TRBJ2-7
CDR3 protein: CASSLPSFTEQYF

V gene: TRBV18
J gene: TRBJ2-7
CDR3 protein: CASSSYATGYEQYF

V gene: TRBV20-1
J gene: TRBJ2-7
CDR3 protein: CSARDRAVRDLIISSEQYF

V gene: TRBV2
J gene: TRBJ2-2
CDR3 protein: CASQPIFLGQGGSGELFF

V gene: TRBV6-2/TRBV6-3
J gene: TRBJ2-6
CDR3 protein: CASSSRGSGANVLTF

V gene: TRBV6-2/TRBV6-3
J gene: TRBJ2-1
CDR3 protein: CASRGVEQFF

V gene: TRBV29-1
J gene: TRBJ2-1
CDR3 protein: CSASDAEQFF

V gene: TRBV5-1
J gene: TRBJ2-3
CDR3 protein: CASSLDSTHTQYF

V gene: TRBV12-3/TRBV12-4
J gene: TRBJ2-7
CDR3 protein: CASSFDPKTYEQYF

V gene: TRBV15
J gene: TRBJ2-1
CDR3 protein: CATSRSSASSYNEQFF